This T cell receptor beta chain originates from a study of T cell responses to AZD1222 COVID-19 vaccine. Study observations and caveats: Donors in the cohort were predominantly white British and more often female, and clonal diversity was possibly underestimated.

Sequencing was performed with immunoSEQ multiplex PCR; in TCRdb, only in-frame clones are kept and a portion is missing. The profile shows around 130,000 clones, 80% to 95% of them singletons. To note about this clone: Its specificity is unknown.

Germline assignment: CDR1 MNHGY and CDR2 SVAAGI. With 9 bases removed from V and 4 bases from J, the gap between germline ends came to 22 bases. This CDR3 has 16 amino acids. This clonotype was obtained from an adult in good health. The V gene is TRBV6-9, the J gene TRBJ1-3; unclear D gene. The material was peripheral blood, obtained on day 0 of AZD1222 vaccination. CDR3 residues: CASKRKEDQPGNTIYF. The CDR3 coding sequence is TGTGCCAGTAAAAGAAAAGAGGACCAGCCAGGAAACACCATATATTTT.